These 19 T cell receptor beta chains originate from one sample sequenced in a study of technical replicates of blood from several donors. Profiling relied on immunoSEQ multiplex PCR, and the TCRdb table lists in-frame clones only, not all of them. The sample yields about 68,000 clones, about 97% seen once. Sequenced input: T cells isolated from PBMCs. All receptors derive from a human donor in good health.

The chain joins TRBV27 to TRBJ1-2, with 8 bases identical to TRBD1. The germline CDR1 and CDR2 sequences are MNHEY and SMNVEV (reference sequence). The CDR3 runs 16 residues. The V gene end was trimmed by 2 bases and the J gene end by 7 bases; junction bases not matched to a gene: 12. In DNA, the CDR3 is TGTGCCAGCAGTTTAGCCGGGACAGGCCAGGGGGGTGGCTACACCTTC. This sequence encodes CASSLAGTGQGGGYTF.

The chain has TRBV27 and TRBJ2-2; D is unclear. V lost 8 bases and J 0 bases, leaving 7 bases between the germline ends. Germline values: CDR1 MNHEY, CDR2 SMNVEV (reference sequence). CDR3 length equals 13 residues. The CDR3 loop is CASLLANTGELFF. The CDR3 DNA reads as TGTGCCAGCCTCCTAGCGAACACCGGGGAGCTGTTTTTT.

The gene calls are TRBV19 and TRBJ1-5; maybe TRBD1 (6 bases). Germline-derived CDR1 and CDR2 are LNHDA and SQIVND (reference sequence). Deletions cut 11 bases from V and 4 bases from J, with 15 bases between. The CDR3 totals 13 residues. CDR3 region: CAAGYRANQPQHF. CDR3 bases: TGTGCCGCAGGTTACAGGGCAAATCAGCCCCAGCATTTT.

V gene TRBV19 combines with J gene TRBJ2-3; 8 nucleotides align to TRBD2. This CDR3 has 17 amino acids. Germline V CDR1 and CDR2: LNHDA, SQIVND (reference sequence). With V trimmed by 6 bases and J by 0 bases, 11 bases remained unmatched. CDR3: CASSRTTSGSSTDTQYF. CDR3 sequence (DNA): TGTGCCAGTAGCCGAACCACTAGCGGTTCTAGCACAGATACGCAGTATTTT.

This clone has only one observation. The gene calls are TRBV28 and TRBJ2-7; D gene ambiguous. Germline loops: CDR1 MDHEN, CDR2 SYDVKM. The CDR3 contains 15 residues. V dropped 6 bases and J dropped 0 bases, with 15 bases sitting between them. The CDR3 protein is CASSRGRYNSYEQYF. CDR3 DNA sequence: TGTGCCAGCAGCCGCGGCAGATATAACTCCTACGAGCAGTACTTC.

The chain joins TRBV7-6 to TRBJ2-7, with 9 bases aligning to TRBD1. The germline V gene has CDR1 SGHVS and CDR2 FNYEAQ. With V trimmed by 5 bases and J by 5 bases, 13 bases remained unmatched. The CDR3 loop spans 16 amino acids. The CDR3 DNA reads TGTGCCAGCAGCCCAGGCCGGGACAGGGAGTACGACGAGCAGTACTTC. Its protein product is CASSPGRDREYDEQYF.

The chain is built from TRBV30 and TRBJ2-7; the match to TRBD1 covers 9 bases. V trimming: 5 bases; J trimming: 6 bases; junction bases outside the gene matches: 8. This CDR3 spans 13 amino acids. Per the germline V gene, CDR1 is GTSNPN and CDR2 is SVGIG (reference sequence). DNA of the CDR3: TGTGCCTGGGCGGACAGGGGAGTCCCCGAGCAGTACTTC. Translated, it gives CAWADRGVPEQYF.

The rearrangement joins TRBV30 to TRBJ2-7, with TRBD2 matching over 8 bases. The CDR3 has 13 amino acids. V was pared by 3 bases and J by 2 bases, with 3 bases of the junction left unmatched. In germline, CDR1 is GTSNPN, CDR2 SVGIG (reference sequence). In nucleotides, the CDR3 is TGTGCCTGGAGCAGCGGGAGTACCTACGAGCAGTACTTC. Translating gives CAWSSGSTYEQYF.

DNA for the CDR3: TGTGCCAGCAGACAGGGGGATCGTGGCTACACCTTC. Protein sequence: CASRQGDRGYTF. This sequence joins TRBV19 and TRBJ1-2; 9 positions match TRBD1. The CDR3 consists of 12 residues. V shed 9 bases and J 7 bases; nucleotides not matched to a gene: 6. CDR1 is LNHDA, CDR2 SQIVND, per germline (reference sequence).

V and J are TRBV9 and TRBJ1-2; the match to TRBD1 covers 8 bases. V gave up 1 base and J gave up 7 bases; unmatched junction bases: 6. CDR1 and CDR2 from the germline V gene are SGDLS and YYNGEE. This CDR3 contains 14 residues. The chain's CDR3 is CASSVQQGARGYTF. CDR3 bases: TGTGCCAGCAGCGTACAGCAGGGGGCGCGTGGCTACACCTTC.

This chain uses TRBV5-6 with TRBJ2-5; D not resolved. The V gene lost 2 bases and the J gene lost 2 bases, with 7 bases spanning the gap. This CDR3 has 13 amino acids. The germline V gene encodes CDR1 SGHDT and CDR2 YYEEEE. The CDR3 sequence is CASSFTVQETQYF. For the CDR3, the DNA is TGTGCCAGCAGCTTTACAGTTCAAGAGACCCAGTACTTC.

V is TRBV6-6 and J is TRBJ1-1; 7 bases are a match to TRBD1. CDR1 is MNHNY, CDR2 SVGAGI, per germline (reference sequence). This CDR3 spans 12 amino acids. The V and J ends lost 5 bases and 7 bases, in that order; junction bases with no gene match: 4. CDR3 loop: CASSRTGDEAFF. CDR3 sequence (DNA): TGTGCCAGCAGTCGCACAGGGGATGAAGCTTTCTTT.

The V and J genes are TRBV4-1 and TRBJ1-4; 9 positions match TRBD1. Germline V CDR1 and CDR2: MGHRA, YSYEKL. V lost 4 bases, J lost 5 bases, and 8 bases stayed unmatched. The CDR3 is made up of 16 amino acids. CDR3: CASSPIWTGENEKLFF. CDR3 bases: TGCGCCAGCAGCCCTATATGGACAGGGGAAAATGAAAAACTGTTTTTT.

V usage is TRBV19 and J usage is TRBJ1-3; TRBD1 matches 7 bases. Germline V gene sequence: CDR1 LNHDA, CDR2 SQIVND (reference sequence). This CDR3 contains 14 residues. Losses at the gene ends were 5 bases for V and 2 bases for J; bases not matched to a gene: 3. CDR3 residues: CASSPGQAGNTIYF. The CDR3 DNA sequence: TGTGCCAGTAGTCCAGGACAGGCTGGAAACACCATATATTTT.

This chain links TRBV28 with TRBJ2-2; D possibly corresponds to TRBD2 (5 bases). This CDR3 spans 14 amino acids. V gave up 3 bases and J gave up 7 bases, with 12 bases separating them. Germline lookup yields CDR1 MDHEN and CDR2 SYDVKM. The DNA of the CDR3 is TGTGCCAGCAGTTTGAGAGGGTGGGACGGGGAGCTGTTTTTT. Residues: CASSLRGWDGELFF.

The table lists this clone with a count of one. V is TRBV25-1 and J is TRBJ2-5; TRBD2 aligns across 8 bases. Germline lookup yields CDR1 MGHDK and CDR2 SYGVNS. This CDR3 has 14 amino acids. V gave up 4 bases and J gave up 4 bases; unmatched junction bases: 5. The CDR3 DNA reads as TGTGCCAGCAGTGGGAGCGGGAGCGGAGAGACCCAGTACTTC. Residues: CASSGSGSGETQYF.

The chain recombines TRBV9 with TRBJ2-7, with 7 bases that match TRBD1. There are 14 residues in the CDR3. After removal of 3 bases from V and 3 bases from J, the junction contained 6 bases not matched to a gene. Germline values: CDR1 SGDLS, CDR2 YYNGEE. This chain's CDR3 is CASSEGAQGYEQYF. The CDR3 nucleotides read TGTGCCAGCAGCGAGGGGGCGCAGGGCTACGAGCAGTACTTC.

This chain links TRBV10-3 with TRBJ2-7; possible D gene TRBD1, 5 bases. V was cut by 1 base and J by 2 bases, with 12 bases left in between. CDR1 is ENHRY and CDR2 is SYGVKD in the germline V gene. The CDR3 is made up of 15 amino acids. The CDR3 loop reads CAISEYRGSPYEQYF. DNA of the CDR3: TGTGCCATCAGTGAGTATAGGGGTAGTCCCTACGAGCAGTACTTC.

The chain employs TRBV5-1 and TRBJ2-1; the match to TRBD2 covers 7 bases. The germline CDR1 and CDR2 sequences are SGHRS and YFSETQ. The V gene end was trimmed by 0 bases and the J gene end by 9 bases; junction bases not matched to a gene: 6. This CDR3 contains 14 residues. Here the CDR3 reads CASSLATGGGEQFF. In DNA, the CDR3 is TGCGCCAGCAGCTTGGCTACGGGAGGTGGTGAGCAGTTCTTC.